These T cell receptor beta chains were read from a single sample in a study of CD8+ T cells in alopecia areata. Profiled with immunoSEQ multiplex PCR; TCRdb holds only in-frame clones, not every one. The data contain under 250,000 clones, approximately 60% of them seen just once; the ten biggest clones take up 4.5% to 6%. Material for sequencing was CD8+ T cells sorted from blood. Receptors were obtained from a human donor in good health. Both conserved end residues are part of each CDR3. D genes are given only for firm matches. Only part of the rows carry a size: once, few, many, or a class if the clone is expanded.

cdr3_aa | cdr3_nt | clone_size | j_call | d_call | v_call
CASSLVGTSGPNEQFF | TGCGCCAGCAGCTTGGTTGGGACTAGCGGCCCCAATGAGCAGTTCTTC | few | TRBJ2-1 | TRBD2 | TRBV5-1
CASSVVTEAFF | TGTGCCAGCAGTGTTGTCACTGAAGCTTTCTTT | once | TRBJ1-1 | - | TRBV25-1
CASSSTDTEAFF | TGTGCCAGCAGCTCCACGGACACTGAAGCTTTCTTT | - | TRBJ1-1 | - | TRBV7-9
CASSQVGRGVQYF | TGTGCCAGCAGCCAAGTCGGTCGGGGCGTACAGTACTTC | few | TRBJ2-4 | - | TRBV14
CASSSGQGPNTGELFF | TGTGCCAGCAGCTCGGGACAGGGACCGAACACCGGGGAGCTGTTTTTT | - | TRBJ2-2 | TRBD1 | TRBV11-2
CASSLATGSTLYEQYF | TGTGCCAGCAGCCTCGCGACAGGGAGTACCCTCTACGAGCAGTACTTC | - | TRBJ2-7 | TRBD1 | TRBV5-6
CASSWRAGGLTGELFF | TGTGCCAGCAGCTGGCGAGCGGGGGGGCTAACCGGGGAGCTGTTTTTT | - | TRBJ2-2 | TRBD2 | TRBV7-8
CASSWGVNTEAFF | TGTGCCAGTAGTTGGGGCGTAAACACTGAAGCTTTCTTT | few | TRBJ1-1 | - | TRBV19
CASSRTGIGGEQYF | TGCGCCAGCAGCCGCACAGGGATTGGGGGCGAGCAGTACTTC | - | TRBJ2-7 | - | TRBV5-1
CSVEPGGTGAYEQYF | TGCAGCGTTGAACCTGGCGGGACAGGGGCCTACGAGCAGTACTTC | - | TRBJ2-7 | TRBD1 | TRBV29-1
CSASGQGGYTF | TGCAGTGCTAGTGGGCAGGGCGGCTACACCTTC | - | TRBJ1-2 | - | TRBV20-1
CASSLGTVNTGELFF | TGTGCCAGCAGCTTAGGGACAGTGAACACCGGGGAGCTGTTTTTT | - | TRBJ2-2 | - | TRBV7-7
CASSLNGGGLSMGNQPQHF | TGTGCCAGCAGTCTTAATGGGGGGGGTTTAAGCATGGGAAATCAGCCCCAGCATTTT | - | TRBJ1-5 | - | TRBV27
CSVEDYGYTF | TGCAGCGTTGAAGACTATGGCTACACCTTC | - | TRBJ1-2 | - | TRBV29-1
CSADTGDRTDTQYF | TGCAGCGCTGATACAGGGGATCGGACAGATACGCAGTATTTT | - | TRBJ2-3 | TRBD1 | TRBV29-1
CASSERRVAFSEAFF | TGTGCCAGCAGTGAACGCAGGGTGGCCTTTTCTGAAGCTTTCTTT | few | TRBJ1-1 | - | TRBV25-1
CASSGPQGKRGYTF | TGTGCCAGCAGCGGCCCACAGGGGAAACGTGGCTACACCTTC | - | TRBJ1-2 | TRBD1 | TRBV2
CASTPGQGKYEQYF | TGTGCCAGCACTCCCGGACAGGGCAAATACGAGCAGTACTTC | few | TRBJ2-7 | TRBD1 | TRBV27
CASSLGYEQYF | TGTGCCAGCAGCTTAGGTTACGAGCAGTACTTC | few | TRBJ2-7 | - | TRBV5-4
CASMQGGGPETQYF | TGTGCCAGCATGCAGGGCGGGGGGCCGGAGACCCAGTACTTC | - | TRBJ2-5 | TRBD2 | TRBV2
CASSQTGPQETQYF | TGTGCCAGCAGCCAGACGGGGCCACAAGAGACCCAGTACTTC | few | TRBJ2-5 | - | TRBV7-9
CASSLAGRGRYNEQFF | TGTGCCAGCAGCTTGGCCGGGAGGGGAAGGTACAATGAGCAGTTCTTC | few | TRBJ2-1 | TRBD2 | TRBV5-6
CASTPSGYGNYGYTF | TGTGCCAGCACCCCATCGGGGTACGGTAACTATGGCTACACCTTC | - | TRBJ1-2 | - | TRBV9
CSVDQGEQFF | TGCAGCGTTGATCAGGGAGAGCAGTTCTTC | once | TRBJ2-1 | - | TRBV29-1
CAWSISGRIPNYGYTF | TGTGCCTGGAGTATTTCTGGCAGAATCCCTAACTATGGCTACACCTTC | - | TRBJ1-2 | - | TRBV30
CASTGGAPYEQYF | TGTGCTTCCACTGGGGGGGCGCCCTACGAGCAGTACTTC | - | TRBJ2-7 | - | TRBV30
CASSLTSGGANEQFF | TGTGCCAGCAGTTTAACTAGCGGGGGGGCAAATGAGCAGTTCTTC | - | TRBJ2-1 | TRBD2 | TRBV27
CASSFTGGQETQYF | TGTGCCAGCAGCTTTACAGGGGGCCAAGAGACCCAGTACTTC | - | TRBJ2-5 | TRBD1 | TRBV7-9
CASSPGPMGTQYF | TGTGCCAGCAGTCCCGGCCCCATGGGGACCCAGTACTTC | - | TRBJ2-5 | - | TRBV28
CASSFGQGSYEQYF | TGTGCCAGCAGCTTCGGGCAGGGCTCCTACGAGCAGTACTTC | - | TRBJ2-7 | - | TRBV5-6
CAIGTSGGAQTQYF | TGCGCCATCGGGACTAGCGGGGGCGCCCAGACCCAGTACTTC | - | TRBJ2-5 | TRBD2 | TRBV10-2
CASSQEPGGNQPQHF | TGCGCCAGCAGCCAAGAGCCGGGCGGCAATCAGCCCCAGCATTTT | - | TRBJ1-5 | - | TRBV4-1
CSVARRTERNTEAFF | TGCAGCGTTGCTCGGCGGACGGAGAGGAACACTGAAGCTTTCTTT | - | TRBJ1-1 | - | TRBV29-1
CSVDPTLNYGYTF | TGCAGCGTTGACCCAACACTGAACTATGGCTACACCTTC | - | TRBJ1-2 | - | TRBV29-1
CASSVLAGANEQFF | TGTGCCAGCAGCGTTCTAGCGGGGGCAAATGAGCAGTTCTTC | - | TRBJ2-1 | TRBD2 | TRBV11-2
CAISESNRGLGETQYF | TGTGCCATCAGTGAATCGAACAGGGGGCTAGGGGAGACCCAGTACTTC | - | TRBJ2-5 | TRBD1 | TRBV10-3
CASTPPGLGGYNEQFF | TGCGCCAGCACCCCGCCGGGTCTGGGCGGGTACAATGAGCAGTTCTTC | - | TRBJ2-1 | - | TRBV5-1
CASSIQTRQPNFNYGYTF | TGTGCCAGCTCAATTCAGACACGACAGCCCAATTTCAACTATGGCTACACCTTC | - | TRBJ1-2 | - | TRBV18
CSVCSDQETQYF | TGCAGCGTGTGTTCAGATCAAGAGACCCAGTACTTC | - | TRBJ2-5 | - | TRBV29-1
CASRTGSYGYTF | TGTGCCAGCAGAACAGGGTCCTATGGCTACACCTTC | - | TRBJ1-2 | - | TRBV27
CSTQTGDYGYTF | TGCAGCACTCAAACAGGCGACTATGGCTACACCTTC | few | TRBJ1-2 | - | TRBV29-1
CASSVAWDGYTF | TGTGCCAGCAGCGTAGCTTGGGATGGCTACACCTTC | few | TRBJ1-2 | - | TRBV9
CASSHPSQGVGYEQYF | TGTGCCAGCAGTCACCCCTCCCAGGGAGTTGGCTACGAGCAGTACTTC | - | TRBJ2-7 | - | TRBV2
CATYAPGTGLTGELFF | TGTGCCACCTACGCCCCGGGGACAGGGTTGACCGGGGAGCTGTTTTTT | few | TRBJ2-2 | TRBD1 | TRBV11-2
CASSELRARDTEAFF | TGTGCCAGCAGTGAGTTGAGGGCGCGGGACACTGAAGCTTTCTTT | - | TRBJ1-1 | - | TRBV6-1
CASSLSHPNTGELFF | TGTGCCAGCAGCTTGAGCCACCCGAACACCGGGGAGCTGTTTTTT | - | TRBJ2-2 | - | TRBV5-4
CASSQESEGGLRYTF | TGTGCCAGCAGCCAAGAATCGGAGGGGGGCTTGCGCTACACCTTC | once | TRBJ1-2 | - | TRBV4-2
CATSLSQAGSIDTQYF | TGTGCCACGAGCTTAAGTCAGGCAGGGAGTATAGATACGCAGTATTTT | - | TRBJ2-3 | - | TRBV7-2
CASSENRNNSPLHF | TGTGCCAGCAGTGAAAACCGAAATAATTCACCCCTCCACTTT | - | TRBJ1-6 | - | TRBV25-1
CASSLRGNREDTQYF | TGTGCCAGCAGCCTCCGGGGGAACCGGGAAGATACGCAGTATTTT | - | TRBJ2-3 | - | TRBV4-2
CASSPTVTSASQEQYF | TGTGCCAGCAGTCCCACGGTCACTAGCGCCAGTCAGGAGCAGTACTTC | - | TRBJ2-7 | TRBD2 | TRBV25-1